This note documents a single TCR beta chain sequence. The sample belongs to a study of blood T cell repertoires in COVID-19. Original data processing: Amplifying reference gene primers gave estimates of nucleated cell counts. Clones were sequenced by immunoSEQ multiplex PCR, and TCRdb holds only the in-frame ones, with some missing. The V and J calls and the clone size are those of that table, but D and trimming were determined from the DNA. The table has some 97,000 clones, almost 90% seen once. The CDR3 contains 17 residues. V was pared by 4 bases and J by 3 bases, with 11 bases of the junction left unmatched. Germline CDR1 reads LGHNA; CDR2 reads YNFKEQ.

The source of this sequence is a human donor in a cohort sampled during active COVID-19. Sequenced input: peripheral blood. The J gene is TRBJ2-3, the V gene TRBV4-2; TRBD2 aligns across 9 bases. The CDR3 protein is CASSLAGRGRATDTQYF. In DNA form, the CDR3 reads TGTGCCAGCAGCCTAGCGGGACGCGGGAGGGCGACAGATACGCAGTATTTT.